A single sample is the source of the 15 T cell receptor beta chains below, sequenced in a study of control samples from healthy donors and cancer patients. The protocol was immunoSEQ multiplex PCR, while the TCRdb copy is restricted to in-frame clones and leaves out a portion. The sample lists about 160,000 clones, roughly 90% occurring once. Sequenced: blood. The receptors shown here come from a man aged 25 to 45 in good health.

The chain is built from TRBV9 and TRBJ2-2; 9 bases align to TRBD2. The V segment lost 0 bases and the J segment 3 bases; nucleotides outside the gene matches: 6. CDR3 length equals 17 residues. The germline V gene encodes CDR1 SGDLS and CDR2 YYNGEE. The DNA of the CDR3 is TGTGCCAGCAGCGTAGCTACGTCTAGCGGGGACACCGGGGAGCTGTTTTTT. Its translation: CASSVATSSGDTGELFF.

This chain uses TRBV5-1 with TRBJ1-4; 10 positions match TRBD1. CDR3 length equals 14 residues. V lost 4 bases to trimming and J lost 8 bases; unmatched junction nucleotides: 5. Per germline, CDR1 SGHRS and CDR2 YFSETQ. CDR3 residues: CASSVGQGREKLFF. The DNA of the CDR3 is TGCGCCAGCAGCGTGGGACAGGGGCGGGAAAAACTGTTTTTT.

The count of this clone is one. The chain uses TRBV10-3 and TRBJ2-1; maybe TRBD2 (5 bases). Trimming removed 10 bases at V and 4 bases at J, with 17 bases between. From germline, CDR1 is ENHRY and CDR2 SYGVKD. This CDR3 has 14 amino acids. The DNA of the CDR3 is TGTGCCACCACCGGGAAGATGGATTACAATGAGCAGTTCTTC. Its protein is CATTGKMDYNEQFF.

V usage is TRBV7-9 and J usage is TRBJ2-3, with a possible D match to TRBD2 (7 bases). This CDR3 comprises 15 residues. Germline CDR1 reads SEHNR; CDR2 reads FQNEAQ (reference sequence). V shed 1 base and J shed 2 bases, with 10 bases lying between them. In nucleotides, the CDR3 is TGTGCCAGCAGCTTAGACGGGGGGCTCACAGATACGCAGTATTTT. It codes for CASSLDGGLTDTQYF.

This chain connects TRBV2 to TRBJ2-5, with D unresolved. Germline CDR1 is SNHLY and CDR2 is FYNNEI. This CDR3 contains 13 residues. Trimming took off 6 bases at V and 4 bases at J, with 12 bases between the two ends. In nucleotides, the CDR3 is TGTGCCAGCAGCGGAGACGGAAGAGAGACCCAGTACTTC. Protein product: CASSGDGRETQYF.

The V and J genes are TRBV28 and TRBJ2-7, with unresolved D. Germline V gene lookup returns CDR1 MDHEN and CDR2 SYDVKM. V dropped 0 bases and J dropped 0 bases, with 6 bases sitting between them. CDR3 length equals 14 residues. The CDR3 nucleotides read TGTGCCAGCAGTTTATGGAACAGCTCCTACGAGCAGTACTTC. It encodes CASSLWNSSYEQYF.

The chain uses TRBV5-1 and TRBJ2-1; the D gene is possibly TRBD1 (5 bases). Trimming cost V 2 bases and J 10 bases, with 10 bases left between them. The CDR3 covers 12 residues. CDR1 SGHRS and CDR2 YFSETQ come from the germline V gene. For the CDR3, the DNA is TGCGCCAGCAGCTTAGGGAAGGGGGAGCAGTTCTTC. Translation gives CASSLGKGEQFF.

V gene TRBV7-9 combines with J gene TRBJ1-1; TRBD1 is a possible D gene (6 bases). The CDR3 length is 17 residues. Germline CDR1 SEHNR, CDR2 FQNEAQ (reference sequence). Trimming stripped 4 bases from V and 0 bases from J, with 18 bases between. CDR3 DNA sequence: TGTGCCAGCAGCTCCTCTTTAGGGGGACATATGAACACTGAAGCTTTCTTT. Translated, it gives CASSSSLGGHMNTEAFF.

This clone was seen once. V usage is TRBV15 and J usage is TRBJ2-2, with no clear D. The germline CDR1 and CDR2 sequences are LNHNV and YYDKDF (reference sequence). CDR3 size: 16 residues. With 6 bases removed from V and 4 bases from J, the gap between germline ends came to 18 bases. Here the CDR3 reads CATRGSSSYLTGELFF. For the CDR3, the DNA is TGTGCCACCAGGGGATCCTCCAGTTATCTCACCGGGGAGCTGTTTTTT. The full variable domain, with the rest looked up from reference TRBV15 and TRBJ2-2, is DAMVIQNPRYQVTQFGKPVTLSCSQTLNHNVMYWYQQKSSQAPKLLFHYYDKDFNNEADTPDNFQSRRPNTSFCFLDIRSPGLGDTAMYLCATRGSSSYLTGELFFGEGSRLTVL.

V and J are TRBV29-1 and TRBJ2-7; 10 bases align to TRBD1. CDR1 SQVTM and CDR2 ANQGSEA come from the germline V gene. The CDR3 runs 13 residues. Trimming at V came to 5 bases and at J to 7 bases, leaving 8 bases not matched to a gene. CDR3 DNA: TGCAGCGTTCTTGGGACAGGGGCACGTGAGCAGTACTTC. It codes for CSVLGTGAREQYF.

The V gene is TRBV11-3, the J gene TRBJ2-3; D possibly matches TRBD1 or TRBD2 (5 bases each). The V gene lost 5 bases and the J gene lost 5 bases, with 17 bases spanning the gap. Germline values: CDR1 SGHNT, CDR2 YENEEA. This CDR3 is 15 amino acids long. CDR3 sequence (DNA): TGTGCCAGCAGCCCCCGAGACGGGGCCAGAGATACGCAGTATTTT. Its translation: CASSPRDGARDTQYF.

The rearrangement links TRBV6-1 to TRBJ2-2; D is ambiguous. The V gene's germline CDR1 is MNHNS and CDR2 SASEGT. The CDR3 totals 13 residues. V was pared by 2 bases and J by 4 bases, with 5 bases between. The DNA of the CDR3 is TGTGCCAGCAGTGAACTACTCACCGGGGAGCTGTTTTTT. It specifies CASSELLTGELFF.

The J gene is TRBJ1-2, the V gene TRBV5-1; the D is unclear. CDR3 size: 13 residues. CDR1 and CDR2 from the germline V gene are SGHRS and YFSETQ. The V end was cut by 0 bases, the J end by 9 bases, with 12 bases between. In DNA form, the CDR3 reads TGCGCCAGCAGCTTGGCCTCGGGTCCTAGCTACACCTTC. Its translation: CASSLASGPSYTF.

The chain has TRBV24-1 and TRBJ2-3, with 8 bases aligning to TRBD2. This CDR3 comprises 16 residues. Germline V gene sequence: CDR1 KGHDR, CDR2 SFDVKD. V trimming: 3 bases; J trimming: 3 bases; junction bases outside the gene matches: 7. The CDR3 sequence is CATSDPSSGPTDTQYF. As DNA, the CDR3 is TGTGCCACCAGTGATCCCTCTAGCGGGCCGACAGATACGCAGTATTTT.

This rearrangement joins TRBV5-6 to TRBJ2-7, with D uncertain. Trimming shortened V by 1 base and J by 1 base, and 6 bases separated the two germline ends. Germline V gene sequence: CDR1 SGHDT, CDR2 YYEEEE. This CDR3 has 13 residues. CDR3 sequence reads: CASSLLISYEQYF. The CDR3 coding sequence is TGTGCCAGCAGCTTGCTTATATCCTACGAGCAGTACTTC.